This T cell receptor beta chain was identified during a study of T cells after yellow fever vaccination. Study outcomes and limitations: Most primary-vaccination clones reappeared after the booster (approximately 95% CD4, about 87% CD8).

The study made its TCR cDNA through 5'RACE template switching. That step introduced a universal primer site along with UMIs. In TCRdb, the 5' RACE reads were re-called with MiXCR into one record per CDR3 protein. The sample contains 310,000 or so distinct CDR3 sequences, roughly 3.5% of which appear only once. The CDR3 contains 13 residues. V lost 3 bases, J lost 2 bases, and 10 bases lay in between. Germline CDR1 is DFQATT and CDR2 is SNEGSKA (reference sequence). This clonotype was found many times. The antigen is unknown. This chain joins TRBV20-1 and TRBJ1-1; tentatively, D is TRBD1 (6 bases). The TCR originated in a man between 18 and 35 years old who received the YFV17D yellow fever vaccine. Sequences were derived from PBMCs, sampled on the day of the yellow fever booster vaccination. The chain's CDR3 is CSASGQQNTEAFF. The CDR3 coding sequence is TGCAGTGCTAGCGGACAGCAAAACACTGAAGCTTTCTTT.